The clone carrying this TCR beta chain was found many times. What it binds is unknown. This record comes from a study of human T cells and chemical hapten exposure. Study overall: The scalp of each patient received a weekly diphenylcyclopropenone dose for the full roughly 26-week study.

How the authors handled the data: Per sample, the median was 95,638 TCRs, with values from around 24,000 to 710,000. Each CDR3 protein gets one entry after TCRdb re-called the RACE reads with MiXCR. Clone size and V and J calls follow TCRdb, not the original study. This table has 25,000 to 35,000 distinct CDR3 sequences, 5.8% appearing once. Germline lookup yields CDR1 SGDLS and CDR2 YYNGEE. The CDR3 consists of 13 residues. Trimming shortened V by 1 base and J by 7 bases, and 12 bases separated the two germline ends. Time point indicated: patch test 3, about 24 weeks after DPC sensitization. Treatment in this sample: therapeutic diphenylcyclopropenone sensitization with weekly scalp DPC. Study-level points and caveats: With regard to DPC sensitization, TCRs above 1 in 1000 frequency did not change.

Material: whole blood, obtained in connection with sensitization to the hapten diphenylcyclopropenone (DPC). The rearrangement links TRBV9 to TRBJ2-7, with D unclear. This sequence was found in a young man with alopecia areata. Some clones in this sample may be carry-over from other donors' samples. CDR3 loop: CASSVSPDGEQYF. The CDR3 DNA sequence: TGTGCCAGCAGCGTAAGCCCCGACGGGGAGCAGTACTTC.